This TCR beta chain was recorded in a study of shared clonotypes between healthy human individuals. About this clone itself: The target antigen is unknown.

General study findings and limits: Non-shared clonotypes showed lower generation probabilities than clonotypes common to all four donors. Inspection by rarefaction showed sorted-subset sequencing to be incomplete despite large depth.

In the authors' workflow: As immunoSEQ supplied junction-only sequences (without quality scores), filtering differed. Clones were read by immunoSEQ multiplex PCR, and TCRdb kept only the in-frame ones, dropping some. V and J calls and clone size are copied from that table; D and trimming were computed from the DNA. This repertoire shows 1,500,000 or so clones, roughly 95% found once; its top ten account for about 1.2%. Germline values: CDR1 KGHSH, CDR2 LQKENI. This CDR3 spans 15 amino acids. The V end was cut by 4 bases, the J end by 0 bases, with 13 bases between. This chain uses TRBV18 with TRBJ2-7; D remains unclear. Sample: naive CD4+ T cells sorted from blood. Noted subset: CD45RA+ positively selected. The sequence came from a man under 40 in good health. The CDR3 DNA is TGTGCCAGCTCACGCAATATAGGAATCTCCTACGAGCAGTACTTC. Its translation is CASSRNIGISYEQYF.